Listed below are T cell receptor beta chains from one sample, sequenced in a study of identical twins. From the 5' RACE reads, TCRdb called clonotypes with MiXCR, one entry per CDR3 protein. The repertoire holds 1.5 million to 2 million distinct CDR3 sequences, less than 35% seen once, with approximately 0.29% in the top ten. Material: cord blood. The receptors come from a newborn girl in good health. Both conserved end residues are part of each CDR3. A D gene is named only where the DNA matches it firmly. Some rows mark clone size as missing; the rest say once, few, many or name a class of expanded clone.

j_gene	d_gene	v_gene	abundance	CDR3nt	CDR3aa
TRBJ1-2	TRBD1	TRBV28	NA	TGTGCCAGCAGTTGGGGACAGGGGTCCTATGGCTACACCTTC	CASSWGQGSYGYTF
TRBJ1-2	TRBD1	TRBV4-1	NA	TGCGCCAGCAGCCAAGTCGGGACAGGGGGCTCGCCTTCATATGGCTACACCTTC	CASSQVGTGGSPSYGYTF
TRBJ2-1	NA	TRBV24-1	few	TGTGCCACCAGTGATTCGCTCTCTCCTCGGAATGAGCAGTTCTTC	CATSDSLSPRNEQFF
TRBJ2-1	NA	TRBV24-1	NA	TGTGCCACCAGTGCCGGGGGCAGGGCGGACAATGAGCAGTTCTTC	CATSAGGRADNEQFF
TRBJ2-5	NA	TRBV12-3/TRBV12-4	many	TGTGCCAGCAGATTTACTAGCACGGAGACCCAGTACTTC	CASRFTSTETQYF
TRBJ2-7	TRBD2	TRBV10-3	NA	TGTGCCATCTCTAGCGGGAAGGGTACCTACAATGAGCAGTACTTC	CAISSGKGTYNEQYF
TRBJ1-2	TRBD1	TRBV10-3	NA	TGTGCCATCAGTGTTGCGTACAGGGGAGATGGCTACACCTTC	CAISVAYRGDGYTF
TRBJ1-1	NA	TRBV5-1	NA	TGCGCCAGCAGCTCGGTATCAGGGTCCACTGAAGCTTTCTTT	CASSSVSGSTEAFF
TRBJ2-2	TRBD2	TRBV4-2	NA	TGTGCCAGCAGCCCCGGGAGGGCGAACACCGGGGAGCTGTTTTTT	CASSPGRANTGELFF
TRBJ1-2	NA	TRBV3-1	few	TGTGCCAGCAGCCAGGGTATGGGTGGCTACACCTTC	CASSQGMGGYTF
TRBJ2-5	NA	TRBV11-2	NA	TGTGCCAGCAGGGGTCTGCGGGGGCGAGGAGAGACCCAGTACTTC	CASRGLRGRGETQYF
TRBJ2-5	NA	TRBV20-1	NA	TGCAGTGCCCCATGGGGTCTCCAAGAGACCCAGTACTTC	CSAPWGLQETQYF
TRBJ2-7	TRBD1	TRBV28	few	TGTGCCAGCAGTCCCCGGGACAGGGTTGACAATGAGCAGTACTTC	CASSPRDRVDNEQYF
TRBJ1-6	TRBD1	TRBV11-2	NA	TGTGCCAGCAGCTCGCGACAGGGGAGGCCGTCCAATTCACCCCTCCACTTT	CASSSRQGRPSNSPLHF
TRBJ1-2	NA	TRBV6-6	NA	TGTGCCAGCAGTTACACCCGCGGGGTCTATGGCTACACCTTC	CASSYTRGVYGYTF
TRBJ2-7	TRBD1	TRBV6-4	NA	TGTGCCAGCACCCACCAGGGACAGGGCTTCTACGAGCAGTACTTC	CASTHQGQGFYEQYF
TRBJ2-1	NA	TRBV7-9	NA	TGTGCCAGCAGCCACCCGGGACGGTCCTCCTACAATGAGCAGTTCTTC	CASSHPGRSSYNEQFF
TRBJ1-5	NA	TRBV6-1	NA	TGTGCCAGCAGTGTTGTACTCAATAGCAATCAGCCCCAGCATTTT	CASSVVLNSNQPQHF
TRBJ1-2	NA	TRBV27	few	TGTGCCAGCAGTCCCCGCGGGGGGGGAGCTAACTATGGCTACACCTTC	CASSPRGGGANYGYTF
TRBJ2-7	NA	TRBV4-1	NA	TGCGCCAGCAGCCACACGACGGGGCGAGATGAGCAGTACTTC	CASSHTTGRDEQYF
TRBJ2-7	NA	TRBV11-2	many	TGTGCCAGCTCACCGACGGCGGGGTACGAGCAGTACTTC	CASSPTAGYEQYF
TRBJ2-1	TRBD1	TRBV25-1	many	TGTGCCAGCAGTGATCCAGGGGGCCTGGGGAATGAGCAGTTCTTC	CASSDPGGLGNEQFF
TRBJ2-3	TRBD1	TRBV2	once	TGTGCCAGCGGGAGTCCGGACAGGTCTAGCACAGATACGCGGTATTTT	CASGSPDRSSTDTRYF